The present entry profiles one T cell receptor beta chain with its context. Germline is not matched at one junction end, which may reflect a read error. In the original analysis: Cell counts per sample came from amplifying reference gene primers. The assay was immunoSEQ multiplex PCR, and TCRdb's table has in-frame clones only and misses some. Clone size and V and J calls were adopted from that table, with D and trimming inferred from the DNA. The profile shows roughly 190,000 clones, about 70% of them singletons. The record originates from a study of blood T cell repertoires in COVID-19. The wider study: There were acute and convalescent COVID-19 samples, and they came from the United States, Italy and Spain. PBMCs, B-cell-depleted T cells, or T cells provided the cDNA or gDNA that made up the material.

The CDR3 is 13 amino acids. The germline V gene encodes CDR1 MNHEY and CDR2 SVGAGI. The genes are TRBV6-5 and TRBJ1-1; 7 bases align to TRBD1. The source material was peripheral blood. The clonotype comes from a woman in her forties or fifties with active or convalescent COVID-19. For the CDR3, the DNA is TGTGCCAGCAGGGGGACAGCTGCCACTAAAGCTTTCTTT. Protein sequence: CASRGTAATKAFF.